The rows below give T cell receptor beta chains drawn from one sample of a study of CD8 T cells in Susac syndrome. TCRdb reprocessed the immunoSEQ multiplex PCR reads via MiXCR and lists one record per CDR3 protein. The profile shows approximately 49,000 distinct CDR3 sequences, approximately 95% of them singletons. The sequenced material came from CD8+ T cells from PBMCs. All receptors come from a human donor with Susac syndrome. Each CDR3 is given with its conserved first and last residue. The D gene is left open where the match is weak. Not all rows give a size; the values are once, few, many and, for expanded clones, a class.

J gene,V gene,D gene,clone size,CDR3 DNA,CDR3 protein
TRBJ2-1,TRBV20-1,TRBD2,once,TGCAGTGCCCGGACTAGCGGCTCCTACAATGAGCAGTTCTTC,CSARTSGSYNEQFF
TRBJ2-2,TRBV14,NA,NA,TGTGCCAGCAGGTCTTCTACAGGGACCGGGGAGCTGTTTTTT,CASRSSTGTGELFF
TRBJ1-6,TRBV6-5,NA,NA,TGTGCCAGCAGCGGGACGGGTAATTCACCCCTCCACTTT,CASSGTGNSPLHF
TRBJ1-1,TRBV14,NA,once,TGTGCCAGCAGCGCTAGCGGGGGCTGGAACACTGAAGCTTTCTTT,CASSASGGWNTEAFF
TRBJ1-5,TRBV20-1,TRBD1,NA,TGCAGTGCTAGTAAGTCGACAGGGGGCAATCAGCCCCAGCATTTT,CSASKSTGGNQPQHF
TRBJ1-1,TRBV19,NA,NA,TGTGCCAGTAGTATTGGGCTAACAGGATCCACTGAAGCTTTCTTT,CASSIGLTGSTEAFF
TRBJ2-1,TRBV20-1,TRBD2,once,TGCAGTGCTAGAGGCCAGACTAGCGGAAAACTATACAATGAGCAGTTCTTC,CSARGQTSGKLYNEQFF
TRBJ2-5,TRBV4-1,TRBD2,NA,TGCGCCAGCAGCCAAGATATGCTCAGCGGGGGAGAGGAGACCCAGTACTTC,CASSQDMLSGGEETQYF
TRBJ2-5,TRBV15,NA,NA,TGTGCCACCAGCCGCTCTCCTGGCGAGACCCAGTACTTC,CATSRSPGETQYF
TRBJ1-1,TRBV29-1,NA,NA,TGCAGCGTTGGGACAGACATTGAAGCTTTCTTT,CSVGTDIEAFF
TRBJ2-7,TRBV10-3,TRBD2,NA,TGTGCCATCAGAGACCCGGGAGGACTGTACGAGCAGTACTTC,CAIRDPGGLYEQYF
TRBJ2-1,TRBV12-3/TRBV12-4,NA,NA,TGTGCCACCCAACGTGGTGATGAGCAGTTCTTC,CATQRGDEQFF
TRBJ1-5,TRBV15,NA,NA,TGTGCCACCAGTACAGGTTCTAGCAATCAGCCCCAGCATTTT,CATSTGSSNQPQHF
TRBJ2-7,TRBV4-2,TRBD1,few,TGTGCCAGCAGCCCCGGGACAGGGGCCTACGAGCAGTACTTC,CASSPGTGAYEQYF
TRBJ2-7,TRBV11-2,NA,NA,TGTGCCAGCAGCTTTGAGGGATACGAGCAGTACTTC,CASSFEGYEQYF
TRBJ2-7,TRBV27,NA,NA,TGTGCCAGCAGTTTACGCCCCCACGGGAATTACGAGCAGTACTTC,CASSLRPHGNYEQYF
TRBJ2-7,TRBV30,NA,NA,TGTGCCTGGAGTGTACTCACTAACGAGCAGTACTTC,CAWSVLTNEQYF
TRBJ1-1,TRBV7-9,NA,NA,TGTGCCAGCAGCTTAGCGGGGAACGAGCACACTGAAGCTTTCTTT,CASSLAGNEHTEAFF
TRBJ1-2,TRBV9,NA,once,TGTGCCAGCAGCGCCGATAGCCCCCCGAGCTACACCTTC,CASSADSPPSYTF
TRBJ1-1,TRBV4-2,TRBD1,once,TGTGCCAGCAGCCAACTGACAGGGAAGAACACTGAAGCTTTCTTT,CASSQLTGKNTEAFF
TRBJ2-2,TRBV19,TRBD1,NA,TGTGCCACCAGAGGGTTTACAGGGGGGACCGGGGAGCTGTTTTTT,CATRGFTGGTGELFF
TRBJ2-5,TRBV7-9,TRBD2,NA,TGTGCCAGCAGCTTAGGGACTAGCTACGAGACCCAGTACTTC,CASSLGTSYETQYF
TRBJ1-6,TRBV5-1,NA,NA,TGCGCCAGCAGCTTGGATGGACAGAATAATTCACCCCTCCACTTT,CASSLDGQNNSPLHF
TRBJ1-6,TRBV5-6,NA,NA,TGTGCCAGCAGCCCCGGGGTCTCACCCCTCCACTTT,CASSPGVSPLHF
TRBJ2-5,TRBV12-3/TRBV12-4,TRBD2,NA,TGTGCCAGCAGCGCCAGTGGCGGGGGATATCAAGAGACCCAGTACTTC,CASSASGGGYQETQYF
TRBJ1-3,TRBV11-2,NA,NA,TGTGCCAGCAGCTTATCAGGCACGTCTAGACTTACCGACTCTGGAAACACCATATATTTT,CASSLSGTSRLTDSGNTIYF